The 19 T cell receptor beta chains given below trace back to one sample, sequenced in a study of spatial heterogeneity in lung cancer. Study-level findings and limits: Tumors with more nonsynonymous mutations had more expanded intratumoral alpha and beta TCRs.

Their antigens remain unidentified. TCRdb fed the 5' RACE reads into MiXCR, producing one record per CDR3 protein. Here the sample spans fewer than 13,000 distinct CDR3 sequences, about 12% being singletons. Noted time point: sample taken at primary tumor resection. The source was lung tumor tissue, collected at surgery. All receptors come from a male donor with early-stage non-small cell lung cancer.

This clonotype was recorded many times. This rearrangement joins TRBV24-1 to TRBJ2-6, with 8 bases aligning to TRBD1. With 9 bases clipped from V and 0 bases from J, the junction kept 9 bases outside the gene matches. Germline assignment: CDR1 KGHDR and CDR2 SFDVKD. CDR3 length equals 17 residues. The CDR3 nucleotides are TGTGCCACCGTGGGTGGGACAGGAATCTCTGGGGCCAACGTCCTGACTTTC. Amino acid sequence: CATVGGTGISGANVLTF.

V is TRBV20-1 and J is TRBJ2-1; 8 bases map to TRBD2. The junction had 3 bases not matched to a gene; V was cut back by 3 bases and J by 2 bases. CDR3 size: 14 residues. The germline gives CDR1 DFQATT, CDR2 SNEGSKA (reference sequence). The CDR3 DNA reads TGCAGTGCTAGTGCGGGGGGCCCCTACAATGAGCAGTTCTTC. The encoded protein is CSASAGGPYNEQFF.

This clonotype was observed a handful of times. The CDR3 DNA sequence: TGTGCCAGCACCCTTGTCCTAGCGGGGGGGCCTAATGAGCAGTTCTTC. The encoded protein is CASTLVLAGGPNEQFF. V is TRBV5-6 and J is TRBJ2-1; 12 bases are shared with TRBD2. CDR3 length: 16 amino acids. The germline V gene has CDR1 SGHDT and CDR2 YYEEEE. The V segment lost 6 bases and the J segment 7 bases; nucleotides outside the gene matches: 11.

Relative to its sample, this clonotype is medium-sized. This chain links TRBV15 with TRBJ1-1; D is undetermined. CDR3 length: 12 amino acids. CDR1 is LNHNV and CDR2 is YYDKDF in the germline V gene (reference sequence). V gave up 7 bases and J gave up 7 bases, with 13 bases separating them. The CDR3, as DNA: TGTGCCACCAAACGTCCGGACCATGAAGCTTTCTTT. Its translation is CATKRPDHEAFF.

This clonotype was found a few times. The DNA for the CDR3 is TGTGCCAGCAGCCCCACTATGCGGCCTGACACCGGGGAGCTGTTTTTT. Encoded protein: CASSPTMRPDTGELFF. The V gene is TRBV7-2, the J gene TRBJ2-2; D remains ambiguous. Germline assignment: CDR1 SGHTA and CDR2 FQGNSA. The CDR3 extends over 16 amino acids. V dropped 5 bases and J dropped 3 bases, with 16 bases sitting between them. The full variable domain, in which reference TRBV7-2 and TRBJ2-2 provide the parts outside the CDR3, is GAGVSQSPSNKVTEKGKDVELRCDPISGHTALYWYRQSLGQGLEFLIYFQGNSAPDKSGLPSDRFSAERTGGSVSTLTIQRTQQEDSAVYLCASSPTMRPDTGELFFGEGSRLTVL.

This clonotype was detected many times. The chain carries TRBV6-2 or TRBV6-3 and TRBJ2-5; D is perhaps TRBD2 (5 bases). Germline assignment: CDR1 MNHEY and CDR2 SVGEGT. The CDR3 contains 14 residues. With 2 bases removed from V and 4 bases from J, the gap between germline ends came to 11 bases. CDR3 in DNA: TGTGCCAGCAGTTACCGGGGTCCAGGAGAGACCCAGTACTTC. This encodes CASSYRGPGETQYF.

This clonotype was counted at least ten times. The CDR3 is CASSLGGQGLEAFF. In DNA form, the CDR3 reads TGTGCCAGCAGCTTAGGAGGACAGGGACTTGAAGCTTTCTTT. The chain has TRBV7-2 and TRBJ1-1; 8 bases fit TRBD1. V was clipped by 1 base and J by 7 bases; unmatched bases: 5. The CDR3 contains 14 residues. Germline CDR1 is SGHTA and CDR2 is FQGNSA.

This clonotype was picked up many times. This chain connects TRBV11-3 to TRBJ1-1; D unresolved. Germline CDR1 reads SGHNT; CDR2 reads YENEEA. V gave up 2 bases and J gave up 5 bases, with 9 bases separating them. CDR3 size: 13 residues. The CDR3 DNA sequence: TGTGCCAGCAGCTTACGCTCAGGAACTGAAGCTTTCTTT. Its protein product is CASSLRSGTEAFF.

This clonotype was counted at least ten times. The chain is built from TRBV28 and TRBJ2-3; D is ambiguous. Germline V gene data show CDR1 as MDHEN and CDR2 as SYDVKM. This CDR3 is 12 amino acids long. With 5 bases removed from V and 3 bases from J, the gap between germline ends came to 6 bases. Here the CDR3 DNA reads TGTGCCAGCAGTGTACAGACAGATACGCAGTATTTT. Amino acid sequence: CASSVQTDTQYF.

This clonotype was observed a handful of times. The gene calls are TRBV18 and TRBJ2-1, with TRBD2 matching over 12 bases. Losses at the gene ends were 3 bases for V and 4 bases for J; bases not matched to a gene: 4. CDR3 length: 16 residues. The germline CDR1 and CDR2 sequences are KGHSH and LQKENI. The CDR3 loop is CASSPSSGGAYNEQFF. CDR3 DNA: TGTGCCAGCTCACCTTCTAGCGGGGGGGCTTACAATGAGCAGTTCTTC. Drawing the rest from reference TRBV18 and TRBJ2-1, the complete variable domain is NAGVMQNPRHLVRRRGQEARLRCSPMKGHSHVYWYRQLPEEGLKFMVYLQKENIIDESGMPKERFSAEFPKEGPSILRIQQVVRGDSAAYFCASSPSSGGAYNEQFFGPGTRLTVL.

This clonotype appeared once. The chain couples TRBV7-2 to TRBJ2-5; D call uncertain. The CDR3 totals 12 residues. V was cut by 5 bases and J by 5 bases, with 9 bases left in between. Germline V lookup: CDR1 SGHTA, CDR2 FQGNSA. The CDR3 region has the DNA TGTGCCAGCAGCCCGACCAGGGAGACCCAGTACTTC. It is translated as CASSPTRETQYF.

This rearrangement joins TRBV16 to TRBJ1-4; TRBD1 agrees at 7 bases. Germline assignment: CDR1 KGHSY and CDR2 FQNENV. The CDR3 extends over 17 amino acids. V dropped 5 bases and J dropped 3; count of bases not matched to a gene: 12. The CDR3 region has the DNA TGTGCCAGCAGCGCGCGGTCCCGGACAGGCCCTAATGAAAAACTGTTTTTT. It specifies CASSARSRTGPNEKLFF.

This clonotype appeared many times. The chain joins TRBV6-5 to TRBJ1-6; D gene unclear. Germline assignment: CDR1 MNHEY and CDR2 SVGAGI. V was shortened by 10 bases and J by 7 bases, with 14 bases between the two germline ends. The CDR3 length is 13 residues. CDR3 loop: CATQREWNSPLHF. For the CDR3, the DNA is TGTGCCACCCAGCGGGAGTGGAATTCACCCCTCCACTTT.

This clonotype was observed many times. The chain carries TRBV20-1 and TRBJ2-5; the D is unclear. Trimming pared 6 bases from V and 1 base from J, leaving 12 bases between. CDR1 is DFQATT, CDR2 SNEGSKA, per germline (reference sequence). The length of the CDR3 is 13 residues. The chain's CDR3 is CSAFNGLQETQYF. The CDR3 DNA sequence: TGCAGTGCCTTCAACGGGCTCCAAGAGACCCAGTACTTC.

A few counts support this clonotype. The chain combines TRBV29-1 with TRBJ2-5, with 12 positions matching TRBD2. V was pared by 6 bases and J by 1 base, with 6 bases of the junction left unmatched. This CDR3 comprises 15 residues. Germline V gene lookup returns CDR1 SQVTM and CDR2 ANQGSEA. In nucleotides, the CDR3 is TGCAGCGTCAAAAGGACTAGCGGGACCCAAGAGACCCAGTACTTC. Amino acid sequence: CSVKRTSGTQETQYF.

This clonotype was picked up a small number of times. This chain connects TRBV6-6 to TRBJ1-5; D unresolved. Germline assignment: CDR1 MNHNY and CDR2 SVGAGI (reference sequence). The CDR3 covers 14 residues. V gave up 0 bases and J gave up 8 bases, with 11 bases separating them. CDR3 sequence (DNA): TGTGCCAGCAGTTACTCGGTGTCTTCCGAGCCCCAGCATTTT. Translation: CASSYSVSSEPQHF.

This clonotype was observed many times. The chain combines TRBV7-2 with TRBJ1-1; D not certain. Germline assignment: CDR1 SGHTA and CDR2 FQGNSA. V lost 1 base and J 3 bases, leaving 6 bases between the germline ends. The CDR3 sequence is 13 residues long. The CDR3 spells CASSLGVHTEAFF. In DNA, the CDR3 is TGTGCCAGCAGCTTAGGGGTCCACACTGAAGCTTTCTTT.

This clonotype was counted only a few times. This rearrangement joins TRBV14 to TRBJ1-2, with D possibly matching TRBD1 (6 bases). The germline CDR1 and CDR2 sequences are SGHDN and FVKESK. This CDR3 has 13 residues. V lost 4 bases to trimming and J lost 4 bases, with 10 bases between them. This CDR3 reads CASSLRGSYGYTF. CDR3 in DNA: TGTGCCAGCAGCCTCAGGGGATCCTATGGCTACACCTTC.

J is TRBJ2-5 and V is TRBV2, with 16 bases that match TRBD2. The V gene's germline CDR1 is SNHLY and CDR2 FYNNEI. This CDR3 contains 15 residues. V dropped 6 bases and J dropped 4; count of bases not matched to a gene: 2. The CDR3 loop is CASSGTSGGAETQYF. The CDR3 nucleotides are TGTGCCAGCAGCGGGACTAGCGGGGGGGCAGAGACCCAGTACTTC.